Listed below are T cell receptor beta chains from one sample, sequenced in a study of beta chain features in type 1 diabetes. TCRdb keeps only in-frame clones here, not all; method: immunoSEQ multiplex PCR. The table includes 300,000 to 450,000 clones, 10% to 15% detected once. Material for sequencing was naive CD4+ T cells from blood. The source of these receptors is a man younger than 35 in good health. Each CDR3 is given with its conserved first and last residue. Each record gives: clone size, CDR3 length, J gene, V gene, CDR3 protein. Clone size is given for some rows only: seen once, a few or many times, or a class if the clone is expanded.

>NA|16|TRBJ2-2|TRBV9
CASSPRTSGNTGELFF
>NA|15|TRBJ2-7|TRBV7-9
CASSLFGTGLYEQYF
>NA|14|TRBJ1-1|TRBV23-1
CASSRPGMDTEAFF
>NA|15|TRBJ1-6|TRBV7-3
CASSLGQGYNSPLHF
>NA|15|TRBJ1-5|TRBV7-2
CASSLEGISNQPQHF
>NA|16|TRBJ2-7|TRBV7-9
CASSLGVRDRGREQYF
>few|16|TRBJ2-2|TRBV6-1
CASSVDTAGVTGELFF
>many|18|TRBJ2-2|TRBV7-9
CASSINRVLAGDTGELFF
>NA|15|TRBJ2-1|TRBV4-2
CASSQRLLVGNEQFF
>few|16|TRBJ1-5|TRBV2
CASSEMVGGGNQPQHF
>few|16|TRBJ2-1|TRBV7-6
CASSSQRRMDYNEQFF
>NA|13|TRBJ2-5|TRBV28
CASRYGTEETQYF
>NA|16|TRBJ2-7|TRBV5-1
CASSTSLEVGSYEQYF
>NA|16|TRBJ2-3|TRBV7-9
CASSPRVPIVADTQYF
>NA|15|TRBJ2-5|TRBV7-7
CASSSGQGIVETQYF
>NA|17|TRBJ2-6|TRBV10-3
CAISESGTSAGANVLTF
>few|13|TRBJ2-3|TRBV4-1
CASSTRRADTQYF
>NA|14|TRBJ1-1|TRBV7-2
CASSADRGTTEAFF
>NA|17|TRBJ2-3|TRBV5-1
CASSLFQTSGTRDTQYF
>few|13|TRBJ1-4|TRBV30
CAWSGATNEKLFF
>many|16|TRBJ2-1|TRBV30
CAWSSPRGSSYNEQFF
>few|13|TRBJ2-5|TRBV15
CASEDRVQETQYF
>NA|17|TRBJ1-6|TRBV19
CASSIRDRSSYNSPLHF
>NA|13|TRBJ2-5|TRBV28
CASSTGGVKTQYF
>NA|14|TRBJ2-5|TRBV30
CAWSVRQGWETQYF
>NA|15|TRBJ1-2|TRBV4-3
CASSHLGVKNYGYTF
>few|16|TRBJ2-1|TRBV4-1
CASSYRRVETYNEQFF
>NA|13|TRBJ1-2|TRBV30
CAWSSGPGGGYTF
>NA|13|TRBJ2-1|TRBV18
CASSPPQGLEQFF
>few|17|TRBJ2-6|TRBV9
CASSPWTGGTGANVLTF
>few|13|TRBJ2-5|TRBV19
CASRDSVLETQYF
>NA|14|TRBJ2-3|TRBV7-9
CASSLGLSTDTQYF
>few|13|TRBJ2-1|TRBV19
CAAGGGNYNEQFF
>few|12|TRBJ1-2|TRBV28
CASSAGGYGYTF
>few|15|TRBJ1-2|TRBV28
CASSFLSPLGVGYTF
>NA|16|TRBJ2-6|TRBV5-4
CASSSNRGSGANVLTF
>NA|17|TRBJ2-3|TRBV5-1
CASSLVLMGTGPTYQYF
>few|15|TRBJ2-1|TRBV30
CAWRGGRGSYNEQFF